One sample yielded the 21 T cell receptor beta chains listed below, sequenced in a study of technical replicates of blood from a handful of donors. This table comes from immunoSEQ multiplex PCR, and its TCRdb copy is limited to in-frame clones, with some not included. The data show about 88,000 clones, around 93% seen once. Sequenced input: T cells isolated from PBMCs. All receptors come from a human donor in good health.

V is TRBV29-1 and J is TRBJ2-1, with a tentative D call TRBD2 (5 bases). The CDR3 totals 12 residues. Trimming stripped 3 bases from V and 2 bases from J, with 5 bases between. CDR1 and CDR2 (germline): SQVTM, ANQGSEA. CDR3 region: CSVERAYNEQFF. The DNA for the CDR3 is TGCAGCGTTGAGAGGGCCTACAATGAGCAGTTCTTC.

The genes are TRBV27 and TRBJ2-3; perhaps TRBD2 as D (5 bases). The V end was cut by 3 bases, the J end by 0 bases, with 10 bases between. Germline V gene lookup returns CDR1 MNHEY and CDR2 SMNVEV (reference sequence). The CDR3 sequence is 15 residues long. Written as DNA, the CDR3 is TGTGCCAGCAGTTTTGAGGGCCTTAGCACAGATACGCAGTATTTT. Protein product: CASSFEGLSTDTQYF.

This chain uses TRBV6-5 with TRBJ2-6; a possible D gene is TRBD1 (5 bases). Looked up from germline, CDR1 is MNHEY and CDR2 is SVGAGI. This CDR3 has 15 amino acids. Trimming cost V 4 bases and J 0 bases, with 7 bases left between them. In DNA, the CDR3 is TGTGCCAGCAGTTTCGACAGCTCTGGGGCCAACGTCCTGACTTTC. Protein sequence: CASSFDSSGANVLTF.

The genes are TRBV9 and TRBJ1-4; D gene uncertain. V lost 0 bases, J lost 5 bases, and 11 bases lay in between. Per the germline V gene, CDR1 is SGDLS and CDR2 is YYNGEE. The CDR3 is 15 residues long. For the CDR3, the DNA is TGTGCCAGCAGCGTAGAAGGGAGCAGAAATGAAAAACTGTTTTTT. Its protein is CASSVEGSRNEKLFF.

The rearrangement uses TRBV7-7 and TRBJ2-1, with TRBD1 identical over 7 bases. CDR3 length equals 13 residues. Germline V lookup: CDR1 SSHAT, CDR2 FNYEAQ (reference sequence). Trimming at V came to 3 bases and at J to 7 bases, leaving 3 bases not matched to a gene. The DNA for the CDR3 is TGTGCCAGCAGCTTCTACAGGGGAAATGAGCAGTTCTTC. Translating it yields CASSFYRGNEQFF.

The chain couples TRBV7-2 to TRBJ2-7; 13 bases align to TRBD2. CDR3 length: 15 amino acids. V gave up 5 bases and J gave up 3 bases; unmatched junction bases: 4. The V gene's germline CDR1 is SGHTA and CDR2 FQGNSA. CDR3 DNA: TGTGCCAGCAGCGCGGGACTAGCGGGGATCTACGAGCAGTACTTC. Protein product: CASSAGLAGIYEQYF.

The chain combines TRBV14 with TRBJ1-2; D is undetermined. Germline CDR1 SGHDN, CDR2 FVKESK. This CDR3 spans 15 amino acids. The V end lost 1 base, the J end lost 0 bases, and 9 bases lay between the germline ends. The CDR3 DNA reads as TGTGCCAGCAGCCAAGTGTACGGGACTAACTATGGCTACACCTTC. Amino acid sequence: CASSQVYGTNYGYTF.

This rearrangement joins TRBV19 to TRBJ2-5; D ambiguous. The V gene lost 3 bases and the J gene lost 1 base, with 6 bases spanning the gap. Per the germline V gene, CDR1 is LNHDA and CDR2 is SQIVND (reference sequence). CDR3 size: 13 residues. This CDR3 is CASSMASQETQYF. In DNA form, the CDR3 reads TGTGCCAGTAGTATGGCCTCCCAAGAGACCCAGTACTTC.

The chain is built from TRBV11-2 and TRBJ2-1; 8 bases map to TRBD2. The CDR3 has 16 amino acids. The germline CDR1 and CDR2 sequences are SGHAT and FQNNGV. V was clipped by 1 base and J by 4 bases; unmatched bases: 6. This CDR3 reads CASSLVLAAQYNEQFF. CDR3 nucleotides: TGTGCCAGCAGCTTAGTACTAGCGGCCCAATACAATGAGCAGTTCTTC.

The chain employs TRBV6-1 and TRBJ2-2; 9 bases fit TRBD1. CDR3 length equals 18 residues. J gave up 7 bases and V 1 base, and 13 bases lay outside the gene matches. Germline V lookup: CDR1 MNHNS, CDR2 SASEGT. The CDR3 DNA reads as TGTGCCAGCAGTGAAGGCCCCGGGACAGGGAAAATAAACGGGGAGCTGTTTTTT. Residues: CASSEGPGTGKINGELFF.

The chain uses TRBV29-1 and TRBJ2-3; 12 bases map to TRBD2. V dropped 4 bases and J dropped 1; count of bases not matched to a gene: 6. This CDR3 contains 16 residues. The germline CDR1 and CDR2 sequences are SQVTM and ANQGSEA. The CDR3 protein is CSVGGRLAGGTDTQYF. CDR3 nucleotides: TGCAGCGTTGGAGGTAGACTAGCGGGAGGCACAGATACGCAGTATTTT.

This chain links TRBV29-1 with TRBJ2-2, with no clear D. CDR1 is SQVTM and CDR2 is ANQGSEA in the germline V gene. The length of the CDR3 is 13 residues. Trimming cost V 7 bases and J 2 bases, with 11 bases left between them. CDR3 protein: CSAARLNTGELFF. Here the CDR3 DNA reads TGCAGCGCCGCCAGGCTCAACACCGGGGAGCTGTTTTTT.

The CDR3 DNA sequence: TGTGCCAGCAGCTTAGTAGAAATGAACACTGAAGCTTTCTTT. Protein product: CASSLVEMNTEAFF. The rearrangement uses TRBV11-2 and TRBJ1-1; D uncertain. CDR3 length equals 14 residues. Trimming took 1 base from V and 0 from J, leaving 6 bases between them. Germline V CDR1 and CDR2: SGHAT, FQNNGV. The full variable domain, its missing parts supplied by reference TRBV11-2 and TRBJ1-1, is EAGVAQSPRYKIIEKRQSVAFWCNPISGHATLYWYQQILGQGPKLLIQFQNNGVVDDSQLPKDRFSAERLKGVDSTLKIQPAKLEDSAVYLCASSLVEMNTEAFFGQGTRLTVV.

The genes are TRBV10-1 and TRBJ2-3, with 9 bases that match TRBD2. The V and J ends lost 3 bases and 2 bases, in that order; junction bases with no gene match: 3. CDR1 is WNHNN, CDR2 SYGVQD, per germline (reference sequence). The CDR3 covers 15 residues. In DNA, the CDR3 is TGCGCCAGCAGTGAACGCGGGAGGGCCACAGATACGCAGTATTTT. Residues: CASSERGRATDTQYF.

The V call is TRBV6-5, the J call TRBJ1-2, with 9 bases aligning to TRBD1. The CDR3 contains 14 residues. CDR1 is MNHEY and CDR2 is SVGAGI in the germline V gene. V was pared by 4 bases and J by 4 bases, with 4 bases of the junction left unmatched. The CDR3 bases are TGTGCCAGCAGTTGGACAGGGGACCCCTATGGCTACACCTTC. This encodes CASSWTGDPYGYTF.

The rearrangement joins TRBV5-1 to TRBJ2-7; 9 bases align to TRBD2. After removal of 4 bases from V and 4 bases from J, the junction contained 6 bases not matched to a gene. The CDR3 is made up of 14 amino acids. Looked up from germline, CDR1 is SGHRS and CDR2 is YFSETQ. This CDR3 is CASSLTSGQYEQYF. In nucleotides, the CDR3 is TGCGCCAGCAGCCTCACTAGCGGGCAGTACGAGCAGTACTTC.

This chain joins TRBV29-1 and TRBJ2-2; D unresolved. Trimming shortened V by 6 bases and J by 6 bases, and 11 bases separated the two germline ends. The CDR3 length is 12 residues. CDR1 and CDR2 (germline): SQVTM, ANQGSEA. In DNA, the CDR3 is TGCAGCGTCCAAGAGTCGGCCGGGGAGCTGTTTTTT. It codes for CSVQESAGELFF.

V is TRBV4-2 and J is TRBJ2-5, with 7 nucleotides matching TRBD2. V gave up 1 base and J gave up 5 bases; unmatched junction bases: 7. Germline CDR1 and CDR2: LGHNA and YNFKEQ. There are 15 residues in the CDR3. The CDR3 loop is CASSQGAGAGETQYF. The CDR3 DNA reads as TGTGCCAGCAGCCAAGGTGCGGGAGCGGGGGAGACCCAGTACTTC.

The CDR3 coding sequence is TGCAGCGTTGTTGGAAGGGAGGAGACCCAGTACTTC. Protein sequence: CSVVGREETQYF. The chain joins TRBV29-1 to TRBJ2-5; perhaps TRBD2 as D (5 bases). Trimming cost V 4 bases and J 5 bases, with 11 bases left between them. The CDR3 runs to 12 residues. CDR1 is SQVTM, CDR2 ANQGSEA, per germline.

Details on this clone: Relative to the germline gene, one junction end is altered; a read error may explain this. The rearrangement joins TRBV11-3 to TRBJ2-6; 8 bases line up with TRBD1. The length of the CDR3 is 15 residues. Germline V gene sequence: CDR1 SGHNT, CDR2 YENEEA. The CDR3 region is CASSSGQAGSNVLTF. The CDR3 region has the DNA TGTGCCAGCAGCTCGGGACAGGCTGGGTCCAACGTCCTGACTTTC.

This clone was detected once. V is TRBV7-8 and J is TRBJ2-1, with TRBD1 matching over 9 bases. CDR3 length: 17 amino acids. Germline CDR1 and CDR2: SGHVS and FQNEAQ. Trimming took 1 base from V and 8 from J; bases not matched to a gene: 12. CDR3 in DNA: TGTGCCAGCAGCTTAGTTTGGACAGGGGTACGGTACGATGAGCAGTTCTTC. Its translation is CASSLVWTGVRYDEQFF.